This note documents a single T cell receptor beta chain sequence. The antigen is unknown. Study outcomes and limitations: Tumor Treg TCRs overlapped most with tumor naive CD4+ cells. Tumor memory CD4+ T cell TCR gene usage was found to cluster with blood and lymph node memory CD4+ cells and with lymph node naive CD4+ cells.

Per the germline V gene, CDR1 is DFQATT and CDR2 is SNEGSKA (reference sequence). Trimming removed 4 bases from V and 7 bases from J, with 17 bases in between. The CDR3 is 13 amino acids. Semi-nested PCR with Nested Universal Primer A followed constant-region reverse priming of full-length variable regions. Each CDR3 protein gets one entry after TCRdb re-called the 5' RACE reads with MiXCR. The repertoire includes tens of thousands of distinct CDR3 sequences, roughly 33% of them detected once, and about 2% sits in the top ten. This sequence was found in a female donor with breast cancer. The specimen sequenced was tumor-infiltrating naive CD4+ T cells sorted from the breast tumor. As to subset: naive CD4+ T cells, CD4+CD45RA+CD25-. V is TRBV20-1 and J is TRBJ2-7; D could derive from TRBD1 or TRBD2 (5 bases each). The CDR3 spells CSAIQGAFWEQYF. The DNA of the CDR3 is TGCAGTGCTATTCAGGGAGCCTTCTGGGAGCAGTACTTC.